Listed below are T cell receptor beta chains from one sample, sequenced in a study of shared clonotypes between healthy human individuals. Clones were read by immunoSEQ multiplex PCR, and TCRdb kept only the in-frame ones, dropping some. The repertoire holds about 480,000 clones, with 60% to 85% as singletons. The sample comprised PBMCs. The receptors stem from a woman between 40 and 50 years old in good health. Some clones in this sample may be carry-over from other donors' samples. The CDR3 runs from the conserved cysteine through the conserved F or W. D genes are given only for firm matches. Rows give clone size only sometimes, using once, few, many, or a class for an expanded clone.

cdr3_length	v_call	clone_size	j_call	d_call	cdr3_aa	cdr3_nt
16	TRBV5-6	.	TRBJ2-7	TRBD1	CASSLTGTGRTYEQYF	TGTGCCAGCAGCTTGACCGGGACAGGGCGAACCTACGAGCAGTACTTC
14	TRBV5-1	once	TRBJ1-4	TRBD1	CASSQGQGREKLFF	TGCGCCAGCAGTCAGGGACAGGGACGCGAAAAACTGTTTTTT
15	TRBV9	many	TRBJ1-5	TRBD1	CASSAGQGSNQPQHF	TGTGCCAGCAGCGCGGGACAGGGGAGCAATCAGCCCCAGCATTTT
13	TRBV5-1	.	TRBJ2-1	.	CASSLDWTSEQFF	TGCGCCAGCAGCTTGGACTGGACCTCAGAGCAGTTCTTC
13	TRBV29-1	.	TRBJ1-3	.	CSVDEGTGNTIYF	TGCAGCGTTGACGAGGGAACAGGAAACACCATATATTTT
13	TRBV5-4	.	TRBJ1-2	.	CASSLEGNYGYTF	TGTGCCAGCAGCTTGGAGGGGAACTATGGCTACACCTTC
19	TRBV4-3	.	TRBJ2-1	.	CASSPSWGAAMSSYNEQFF	TGCGCCAGCAGCCCATCCTGGGGCGCAGCAATGAGCTCCTACAATGAGCAGTTCTTC
15	TRBV4-1	once	TRBJ2-1	TRBD2	CASSQRTSGYNEQFF	TGCGCCAGCAGCCAAAGGACTAGCGGGTACAATGAGCAGTTCTTC
14	TRBV15	.	TRBJ2-7	TRBD1	CATSTRQGSYEQYF	TGTGCCACCAGCACTCGACAGGGATCCTACGAGCAGTACTTC
13	TRBV6-5	.	TRBJ1-2	.	CASKPSGTSGYTF	TGTGCCAGCAAACCCTCCGGGACCTCTGGCTACACCTTC
15	TRBV6-5	.	TRBJ2-7	.	CASSSPAGMNYEQYF	TGTGCCAGCAGTTCCCCCGCAGGGATGAACTACGAGCAGTACTTC
15	TRBV7-2	.	TRBJ2-1	TRBD2	CASSLSGSGGHEQFF	TGTGCCAGCAGCTTAAGCGGGAGTGGGGGCCATGAGCAGTTCTTC
16	TRBV5-8	.	TRBJ2-2	TRBD2	CASSLVVAGGTGELFF	TGTGCCAGCAGCTTGGTGGTAGCGGGAGGTACCGGGGAGCTGTTTTTT
16	TRBV5-8	.	TRBJ2-2	.	CASSLRRGINTGELFF	TGTGCCAGCAGCTTGAGGAGGGGCATCAACACCGGGGAGCTGTTTTTT
17	TRBV5-1	.	TRBJ2-1	TRBD2	CASSQTSGRTYYNEQFF	TGCGCCAGCAGCCAGACTAGCGGGAGGACTTATTACAATGAGCAGTTCTTC
14	TRBV30	few	TRBJ2-1	.	CAWTGRGSYNEQFF	TGTGCCTGGACGGGGAGGGGGTCCTACAATGAGCAGTTCTTC
17	TRBV7-2	.	TRBJ2-3	TRBD2	CASSLGPSGSGTDTQYF	TGTGCCAGCAGCTTAGGCCCTAGCGGGAGTGGCACAGATACGCAGTATTTT
16	TRBV4-2	.	TRBJ2-5	.	CASSPTGGQIQETQYF	TGTGCCAGCAGCCCAACCGGCGGGCAGATACAAGAGACCCAGTACTTC
17	TRBV2	.	TRBJ2-1	.	CASMEGVRSLVYNEQFF	TGTGCCAGCATGGAGGGGGTTAGGTCCTTAGTTTACAATGAGCAGTTCTTC
13	TRBV11-2	few	TRBJ2-5	.	CASSPRIYGTQYF	TGTGCCAGCAGCCCTCGGATCTACGGGACCCAGTACTTC
13	TRBV2	few	TRBJ1-4	.	CASSGLDREKLFF	TGTGCCAGCAGTGGGTTGGATAGGGAAAAACTGTTTTTT
18	TRBV28	.	TRBJ2-7	TRBD2	CASSFRLSLAGVSYEQYF	TGTGCCAGCAGTTTCCGCCTTAGCCTAGCGGGAGTGTCCTACGAGCAGTACTTC
17	TRBV4-1	.	TRBJ1-2	TRBD1	CASSQARGTGGSYGYTF	TGCGCCAGCAGCCAAGCCCGCGGGACAGGGGGAAGCTATGGCTACACCTTC
15	TRBV28	.	TRBJ2-5	TRBD1	CASDRGRPLQETQYF	TGTGCCAGCGACAGGGGGCGACCTCTACAAGAGACCCAGTACTTC
12	TRBV6-6	.	TRBJ1-1	.	CASRPRGTEAFF	TGTGCCAGCAGGCCCCGGGGGACTGAAGCTTTCTTT
14	TRBV5-1	.	TRBJ2-3	TRBD2	CASSETSGTDTQYF	TGCGCCAGCAGCGAGACTAGCGGGACAGATACGCAGTATTTT
14	TRBV9	.	TRBJ2-7	TRBD1	CASSPSTGTYEQYF	TGTGCCAGCAGCCCCTCGACAGGGACCTACGAGCAGTACTTC
17	TRBV27	.	TRBJ2-5	TRBD1	CASAPLGQGTFQETQYF	TGTGCCAGCGCCCCCCTGGGACAGGGGACGTTCCAAGAGACCCAGTACTTC
16	TRBV10-3	once	TRBJ2-1	.	CAISESGRAYYNEQFF	TGTGCCATCAGTGAGTCGGGCAGGGCCTACTACAATGAGCAGTTCTTC
14	TRBV7-9	.	TRBJ2-2	TRBD1	CASSPGTVDGELFF	TGTGCCAGCAGCCCCGGGACAGTGGACGGGGAGCTGTTTTTT
16	TRBV7-9	.	TRBJ2-7	TRBD2	CASSLAPGTSGYEQYF	TGTGCCAGCAGCTTAGCCCCCGGGACTAGCGGTTACGAGCAGTACTTC
14	TRBV2	.	TRBJ2-2	TRBD1	CASSHPGGTGELFF	TGTGCCAGCAGTCATCCAGGGGGCACCGGGGAGCTGTTTTTT
13	TRBV6-5	.	TRBJ2-1	.	CASSRIAGNEQFF	TGTGCCAGCAGCAGAATAGCAGGAAATGAGCAGTTCTTC
14	TRBV9	once	TRBJ2-1	.	CASSVGSPYNEQFF	TGTGCCAGCAGCGTAGGGAGTCCGTACAATGAGCAGTTCTTC
15	TRBV15	.	TRBJ2-3	TRBD2	CATSSSGRAPDTQYF	TGTGCCACCAGCTCCAGCGGGAGGGCCCCAGATACGCAGTATTTT
14	TRBV7-2	.	TRBJ1-2	TRBD1	CASSSRDSYGGYTF	TGTGCCAGCAGCTCCAGGGACAGCTACGGAGGCTACACCTTC
17	TRBV28	.	TRBJ2-3	TRBD2	CASSPRTSSRGTDTQYF	TGTGCCAGCAGTCCAAGGACTAGTTCACGTGGCACAGATACGCAGTATTTT
16	TRBV2	.	TRBJ2-7	.	CASSELGASGTYEQYF	TGTGCCAGCAGTGAACTGGGGGCTAGCGGCACCTACGAGCAGTACTTC
14	TRBV15	.	TRBJ2-1	.	CATGRDRSYNEQFF	TGTGCCACCGGCCGGGACCGCTCCTACAATGAGCAGTTCTTC
16	TRBV5-6	once	TRBJ2-2	TRBD1	CASSSTGGRNTGELFF	TGTGCCAGCAGCTCGACAGGGGGGAGGAACACCGGGGAGCTGTTTTTT
16	TRBV5-6	.	TRBJ1-4	.	CASSPSGGVTNEKLFF	TGTGCCAGCAGCCCGTCAGGAGGGGTAACTAATGAAAAACTGTTTTTT
16	TRBV5-4	many	TRBJ2-3	TRBD2	CASSLEREPYTDTQYF	TGTGCCAGCAGCTTGGAGCGGGAGCCGTACACAGATACGCAGTATTTT
14	TRBV29-1	.	TRBJ2-7	TRBD2	CSVDGGEFSYEQYF	TGCAGCGTTGACGGGGGGGAATTCTCCTACGAGCAGTACTTC
15	TRBV5-1	few	TRBJ2-1	.	CASSLVMGDRNEQFF	TGCGCCAGCAGCCTCGTAATGGGGGATCGCAATGAGCAGTTCTTC
15	TRBV27	.	TRBJ2-1	.	CASSLGRSSVVEQFF	TGTGCCAGCAGTTTAGGGAGGTCTAGTGTGGTTGAGCAGTTCTTC
14	TRBV30	.	TRBJ2-7	.	CAWSVLGLSYEQYF	TGTGCCTGGAGTGTACTTGGGCTTTCCTACGAGCAGTACTTC
15	TRBV7-7	.	TRBJ2-1	TRBD2	CASSLELAGVREQFF	TGTGCTAGCAGCTTGGAACTAGCGGGAGTTCGGGAGCAGTTCTTC
19	TRBV5-6	.	TRBJ2-1	TRBD2	CASSRVGLAGGRSYNEQFF	TGTGCCAGCAGCCGGGTGGGACTAGCGGGAGGAAGGTCCTACAATGAGCAGTTCTTC